Listed below are T cell receptor beta chains from one sample, sequenced in a study of T cell repertoires in cytomegalovirus infection. No cognate antigen is known for these TCRs. TCRdb reprocessed the reads with MiXCR, giving one entry per CDR3 protein. The data show about 740,000 distinct CDR3 sequences, around 31% seen once. The sequencing here drew on cultured PBMCs, taken from culture after CMV antigen stimulation. The receptors originated from a human donor in good health (CMV status not recorded). Some clones in this sample may be carry-over from other donors' samples. CDR3s include the opening cysteine and the closing phenylalanine or tryptophan. D genes are given only for firm matches. A row's size may be missing; if present it is once, few, many or a size class.

clone size: few
J gene: TRBJ2-3
D gene: TRBD1
V gene: TRBV18
CDR3 protein: CASSPLGQGSTDTQYF
CDR3 DNA: TGTGCCAGCTCACCCCTCGGACAGGGGAGCACAGATACGCAGTATTTT

clone size: few
J gene: TRBJ1-1
D gene: TRBD1
V gene: TRBV25-1
CDR3 protein: CASSEYRTGNTEAFF
CDR3 DNA: TGTGCCAGCAGTGAATATAGGACAGGGAACACTGAAGCTTTCTTT

clone size: few
J gene: TRBJ1-1
D gene: -
V gene: TRBV7-8
CDR3 protein: CASSLAAGEAFF
CDR3 DNA: TGTGCCAGCAGCTTAGCGGCAGGGGAGGCTTTCTTT

clone size: -
J gene: TRBJ2-5
D gene: -
V gene: TRBV7-6
CDR3 protein: CASSHRPPQETQYF
CDR3 DNA: TGTGCCAGCAGCCACCGCCCCCCCCAAGAGACCCAGTACTTC

clone size: -
J gene: TRBJ2-7
D gene: TRBD1
V gene: TRBV20-1
CDR3 protein: CSAGQTYEQYF
CDR3 DNA: TGCAGTGCGGGACAGACTTACGAGCAGTACTTC

clone size: -
J gene: TRBJ2-1
D gene: TRBD1
V gene: TRBV15
CDR3 protein: CATTQGWQGAYNEQFF
CDR3 DNA: TGTGCCACCACCCAGGGTTGGCAGGGGGCCTACAATGAGCAGTTCTTC

clone size: few
J gene: TRBJ1-1
D gene: -
V gene: TRBV12-3/TRBV12-4
CDR3 protein: CASSRGTRTAFPQMNTEAFF
CDR3 DNA: TGTGCCAGCAGCCGAGGCACAAGGACAGCCTTTCCCCAGATGAACACTGAAGCTTTCTTT

clone size: few
J gene: TRBJ2-1
D gene: -
V gene: TRBV5-4
CDR3 protein: CASSLEGRLRDNEQFF
CDR3 DNA: TGTGCCAGCAGCTTGGAAGGGAGACTTCGTGACAATGAGCAGTTCTTC

clone size: -
J gene: TRBJ2-5
D gene: TRBD2
V gene: TRBV4-2
CDR3 protein: CASSQDGASGGEPETQYF
CDR3 DNA: TGTGCCAGCAGCCAAGATGGGGCTAGCGGGGGGGAGCCAGAGACCCAGTACTTC

clone size: -
J gene: TRBJ2-1
D gene: TRBD1
V gene: TRBV7-2
CDR3 protein: CASSSEPGQNLFF
CDR3 DNA: TGTGCCAGCAGCTCTGAACCGGGACAGAATTTGTTCTTC

clone size: -
J gene: TRBJ1-4
D gene: -
V gene: TRBV2
CDR3 protein: CASGLTAVLFF
CDR3 DNA: TGTGCCAGCGGATTGACAGCGGTATTGTTTTTT

clone size: few
J gene: TRBJ1-1
D gene: -
V gene: TRBV12-3/TRBV12-4
CDR3 protein: CASSLSIGFNTEAFF
CDR3 DNA: TGTGCCAGCAGTTTGAGTATAGGGTTTAACACTGAAGCTTTCTTT

clone size: few
J gene: TRBJ1-1
D gene: -
V gene: TRBV12-5
CDR3 protein: CASAVFPWAEAFF
CDR3 DNA: TGTGCTAGTGCCGTTTTTCCATGGGCTGAAGCTTTCTTT

clone size: few
J gene: TRBJ2-3
D gene: TRBD2
V gene: TRBV6-4
CDR3 protein: CASSGSGSEDTQYF
CDR3 DNA: TGTGCCAGCAGTGGTAGCGGGAGTGAAGATACGCAGTATTTT

clone size: -
J gene: TRBJ2-7
D gene: TRBD1
V gene: TRBV6-2/TRBV6-3
CDR3 protein: CASRDRGNEQYF
CDR3 DNA: TGTGCCAGCAGAGACAGGGGGAACGAGCAGTACTTC

clone size: few
J gene: TRBJ2-7
D gene: -
V gene: TRBV7-2
CDR3 protein: CASSSTDRSQYF
CDR3 DNA: TGTGCCAGCAGCTCAACTGACAGGAGCCAGTACTTC

clone size: few
J gene: TRBJ2-1
D gene: TRBD2
V gene: TRBV11-3
CDR3 protein: CASSSRTSGSTHKNEQFF
CDR3 DNA: TGTGCCAGCAGCTCCAGGACTAGCGGGAGCACCCACAAGAATGAGCAGTTCTTC

clone size: -
J gene: TRBJ2-5
D gene: -
V gene: TRBV4-1
CDR3 protein: CASSQGVGGRKTQYF
CDR3 DNA: TGCGCCAGCAGCCAGGGGGTCGGGGGAAGGAAGACCCAGTACTTC

clone size: -
J gene: TRBJ1-6
D gene: -
V gene: TRBV6-5
CDR3 protein: CASSYARGISPLHF
CDR3 DNA: TGTGCCAGCAGTTACGCCAGAGGAATTTCACCCCTCCACTTT

clone size: -
J gene: TRBJ2-5
D gene: -
V gene: TRBV2
CDR3 protein: CASTYSQETQYF
CDR3 DNA: TGTGCCAGCACTTACAGCCAAGAGACCCAGTACTTC

clone size: many
J gene: TRBJ2-5
D gene: -
V gene: TRBV7-8
CDR3 protein: CASSSGGNQETQYF
CDR3 DNA: TGTGCCAGCAGCTCCGGAGGTAACCAAGAGACCCAGTACTTC

clone size: -
J gene: TRBJ2-2
D gene: TRBD1
V gene: TRBV20-1
CDR3 protein: CSARTGFTGELFF
CDR3 DNA: TGCAGTGCTCGGACAGGGTTCACCGGGGAGCTGTTTTTT

clone size: -
J gene: TRBJ2-5
D gene: -
V gene: TRBV4-1
CDR3 protein: CASSRGRWETQYF
CDR3 DNA: TGCGCCAGCAGCCGGGGGAGGTGGGAGACCCAGTACTTC

clone size: few
J gene: TRBJ2-1
D gene: TRBD2
V gene: TRBV6-2/TRBV6-3
CDR3 protein: CATQAGDFNEQFF
CDR3 DNA: TGTGCCACCCAAGCGGGAGATTTCAATGAGCAGTTCTTC

clone size: -
J gene: TRBJ2-1
D gene: TRBD2
V gene: TRBV20-1
CDR3 protein: CSASIAGGWNEQFF
CDR3 DNA: TGCAGTGCTAGTATAGCGGGAGGGTGGAATGAGCAGTTCTTC

clone size: -
J gene: TRBJ2-1
D gene: TRBD1
V gene: TRBV19
CDR3 protein: CASRKYLTGTGAYNEQFF
CDR3 DNA: TGTGCCAGTAGAAAATATTTAACCGGGACAGGGGCTTACAATGAGCAGTTCTTC

clone size: few
J gene: TRBJ2-1
D gene: TRBD2
V gene: TRBV7-2
CDR3 protein: CASSLREVSYNEQFF
CDR3 DNA: TGTGCCAGCAGCTTACGGGAGGTTTCCTACAATGAGCAGTTCTTC

clone size: -
J gene: TRBJ1-1
D gene: -
V gene: TRBV15
CDR3 protein: CATSGRGENTEAFF
CDR3 DNA: TGTGCCACCAGCGGCAGGGGCGAGAACACTGAAGCTTTCTTT

clone size: once
J gene: TRBJ2-1
D gene: -
V gene: TRBV2
CDR3 protein: CASRGGHEQFF
CDR3 DNA: TGTGCCAGCAGGGGAGGTCATGAGCAGTTCTTC

clone size: few
J gene: TRBJ2-3
D gene: -
V gene: TRBV7-2
CDR3 protein: CASSLGGIGNTQYF
CDR3 DNA: TGTGCCAGCAGCTTAGGGGGGATTGGGAATACGCAGTATTTT

clone size: -
J gene: TRBJ2-1
D gene: TRBD2
V gene: TRBV4-3
CDR3 protein: CASSQYPPSGSRDNEQFF
CDR3 DNA: TGCGCCAGCAGCCAATATCCCCCTAGCGGCAGCCGTGACAATGAGCAGTTCTTC

clone size: -
J gene: TRBJ2-5
D gene: -
V gene: TRBV10-2
CDR3 protein: CASSDSGYQETQYF
CDR3 DNA: TGCGCCAGCAGTGATTCAGGGTACCAAGAGACCCAGTACTTC

clone size: -
J gene: TRBJ1-2
D gene: -
V gene: TRBV20-1
CDR3 protein: CSASGAPAGYYGYTF
CDR3 DNA: TGCAGTGCTAGCGGGGCCCCGGCCGGTTACTATGGCTACACCTTC

clone size: -
J gene: TRBJ1-1
D gene: -
V gene: TRBV4-1
CDR3 protein: CACSQETGQFFMNTEAFF
CDR3 DNA: TGCGCCTGCAGCCAAGAAACAGGACAGTTTTTCATGAACACTGAAGCTTTCTTT

clone size: -
J gene: TRBJ1-1
D gene: -
V gene: TRBV20-1
CDR3 protein: CSARDPGPAGNTEAFF
CDR3 DNA: TGCAGTGCTAGAGACCCGGGCCCCGCGGGGAACACTGAAGCTTTCTTT

clone size: -
J gene: TRBJ2-7
D gene: TRBD1
V gene: TRBV6-6
CDR3 protein: CASAGQGYEQYF
CDR3 DNA: TGTGCCAGCGCGGGACAGGGGTACGAGCAGTACTTC

clone size: -
J gene: TRBJ1-6
D gene: -
V gene: TRBV29-1
CDR3 protein: CSVGWDPNSPLHF
CDR3 DNA: TGCAGCGTTGGTTGGGATCCTAATTCACCCCTCCACTTT

clone size: few
J gene: TRBJ2-3
D gene: -
V gene: TRBV12-3/TRBV12-4
CDR3 protein: CASRRATGGYDTQYF
CDR3 DNA: TGTGCCAGCAGACGGGCAACTGGGGGGTATGATACGCAGTATTTT